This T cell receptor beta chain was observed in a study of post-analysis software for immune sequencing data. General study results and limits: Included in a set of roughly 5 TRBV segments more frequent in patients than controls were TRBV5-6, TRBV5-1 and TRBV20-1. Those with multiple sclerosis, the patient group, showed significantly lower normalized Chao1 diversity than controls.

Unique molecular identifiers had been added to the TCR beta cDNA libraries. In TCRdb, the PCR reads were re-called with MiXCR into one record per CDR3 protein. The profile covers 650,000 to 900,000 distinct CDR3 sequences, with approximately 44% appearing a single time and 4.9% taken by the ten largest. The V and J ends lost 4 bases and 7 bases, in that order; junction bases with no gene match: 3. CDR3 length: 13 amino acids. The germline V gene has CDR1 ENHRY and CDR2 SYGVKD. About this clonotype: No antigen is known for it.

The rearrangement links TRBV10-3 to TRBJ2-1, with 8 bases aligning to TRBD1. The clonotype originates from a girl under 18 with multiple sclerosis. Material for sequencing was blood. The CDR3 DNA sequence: TGTGCCATCAGTGCACGGACAGGGAATGAGCAGTTCTTC. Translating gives CAISARTGNEQFF.